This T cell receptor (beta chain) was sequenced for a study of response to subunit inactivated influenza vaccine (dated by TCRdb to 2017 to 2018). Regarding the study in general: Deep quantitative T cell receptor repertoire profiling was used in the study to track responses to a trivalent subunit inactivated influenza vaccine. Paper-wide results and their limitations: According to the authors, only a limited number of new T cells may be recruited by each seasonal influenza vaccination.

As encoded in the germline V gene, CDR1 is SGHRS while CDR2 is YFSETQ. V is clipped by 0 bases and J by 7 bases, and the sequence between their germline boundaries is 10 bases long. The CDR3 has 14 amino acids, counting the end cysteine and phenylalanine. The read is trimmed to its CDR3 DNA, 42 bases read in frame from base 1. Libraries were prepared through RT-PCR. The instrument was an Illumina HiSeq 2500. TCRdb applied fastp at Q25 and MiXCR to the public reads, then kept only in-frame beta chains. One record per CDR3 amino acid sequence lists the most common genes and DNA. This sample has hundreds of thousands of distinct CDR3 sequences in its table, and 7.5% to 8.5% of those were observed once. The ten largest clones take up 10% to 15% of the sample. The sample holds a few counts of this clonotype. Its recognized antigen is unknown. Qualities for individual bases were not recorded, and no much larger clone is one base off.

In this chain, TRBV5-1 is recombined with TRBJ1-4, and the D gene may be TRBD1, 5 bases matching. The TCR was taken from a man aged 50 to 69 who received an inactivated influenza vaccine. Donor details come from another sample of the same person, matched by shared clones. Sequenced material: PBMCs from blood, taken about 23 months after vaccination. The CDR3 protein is CASSLEMGREKLFF. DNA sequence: TGCGCCAGCAGCTTGGAAATGGGGCGTGAAAAACTGTTTTTT. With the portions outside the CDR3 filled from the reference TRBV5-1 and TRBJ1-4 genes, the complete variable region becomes KAGVTQTPRYLIKTRGQQVTLSCSPISGHRSVSWYQQTPGQGLQFLFEYFSETQRNKGNFPGRFSGRQFSNSRSEMNVSTLELGDSALYLCASSLEMGREKLFFGSGTQLSVL.